This entry lists 17 T cell receptor beta chains sequenced from one sample in a study of blood T cell repertoires in COVID-19. Some clones are missing from TCRdb's copy, which holds only in-frame ones; the method was immunoSEQ multiplex PCR. This sample has fewer than 350,000 clones; about 90% occur once, and the top ten carry roughly 2.1%. Material: peripheral blood. The source of these receptors is a woman between 25 and 40 years old who had recovered from COVID-19.

V usage is TRBV11-2 and J usage is TRBJ2-2; D is perhaps TRBD1 (5 bases). In germline, CDR1 is SGHAT, CDR2 FQNNGV. The CDR3 runs 17 residues. V was cut by 0 bases and J by 9 bases, with 20 bases left in between. This CDR3 reads CASSLDRPVRGNRELFF. For the CDR3, the DNA is TGTGCCAGCAGCTTAGACCGACCCGTTAGGGGAAATAGGGAGCTGTTTTTT.

This clone has only one observation. CDR3 loop: CASSSAGTGGSNEQFF. The CDR3 DNA reads as TGTGCCAGCAGCTCCGCCGGGACAGGGGGTTCCAATGAGCAGTTCTTC. The chain couples TRBV11-2 to TRBJ2-1; 11 positions match TRBD1. CDR1 is SGHAT, CDR2 FQNNGV, per germline. This CDR3 has 16 residues. J lost 6 bases, V lost 4 bases, and 8 bases had no gene match.

The chain links TRBV11-1 to TRBJ1-6, with D tentatively TRBD1 (5 bases). Germline lookup yields CDR1 SGHAT and CDR2 FQDESV (reference sequence). CDR3 length equals 15 residues. V was pared by 4 bases and J by 5 bases, with 12 bases between. CDR3: CASSSGEVDNSPLHF. The DNA for the CDR3 is TGTGCCAGCAGCTCGGGGGAGGTTGATAATTCACCCCTCCACTTT.

The chain links TRBV4-3 to TRBJ1-2, with a tentative D call TRBD1 (6 bases). The CDR3 consists of 16 residues. Germline lookup yields CDR1 LGHNA and CDR2 YSLEER. The V end was cut by 1 base, the J end by 1 base, with 13 bases between. Here the CDR3 DNA reads TGCGCCAGCAGCCAAGGGGACAAGAATCTTAACTATGGCTACACCTTC. Protein sequence: CASSQGDKNLNYGYTF.

Only one count was recorded for this clone. This chain uses TRBV30 with TRBJ2-6; D is unclear. V lost 4 bases and J 1 base, leaving 5 bases between the germline ends. Per germline, CDR1 GTSNPN and CDR2 SVGIG (reference sequence). This CDR3 has 13 amino acids. CDR3 in DNA: TGTGCCTGGAATCCTTCTGGGGCCAACGTCCTGACTTTC. Protein: CAWNPSGANVLTF.

The genes are TRBV7-2 and TRBJ1-1; no clear D gene. The CDR3 consists of 13 residues. In germline, CDR1 is SGHTA, CDR2 FQGNSA. V was shortened by 2 bases and J by 6 bases, with 10 bases between the two germline ends. The CDR3 region is CASSLTGWAEAFF. The CDR3 region has the DNA TGTGCCAGCAGCTTAACGGGATGGGCTGAAGCTTTCTTT. Based on the CDR3 plus reference TRBV7-2 and TRBJ1-1, the full variable domain is GAGVSQSPSNKVTEKGKDVELRCDPISGHTALYWYRQSLGQGLEFLIYFQGNSAPDKSGLPSDRFSAERTGGSVSTLTIQRTQQEDSAVYLCASSLTGWAEAFFGQGTRLTVV.

V usage is TRBV27 and J usage is TRBJ1-1, with a tentative D call TRBD1 (6 bases). Germline CDR1 is MNHEY and CDR2 is SMNVEV (reference sequence). Trimming cost V 6 bases and J 7 bases, with 15 bases left between them. This CDR3 is 13 amino acids long. This CDR3 reads CASRTGFIGEAFF. CDR3 DNA: TGTGCCAGCAGAACAGGGTTTATTGGTGAAGCTTTCTTT.

V is TRBV28 and J is TRBJ1-2, with a weak D call TRBD1 (6 bases). This CDR3 has 14 amino acids. The V gene lost 2 bases and the J gene lost 4 bases, with 11 bases spanning the gap. CDR1 and CDR2 from the germline V gene are MDHEN and SYDVKM. This CDR3 is CASSLLAGVYGYTF. Written as DNA, the CDR3 is TGTGCCAGCAGTTTACTGGCAGGGGTCTATGGCTACACCTTC.

The rearrangement links TRBV11-3 to TRBJ2-1; perhaps TRBD2 as D (6 bases). From germline, CDR1 is SGHNT and CDR2 YENEEA. Trimming stripped 5 bases from V and 5 bases from J, with 19 bases between. CDR3 length: 16 residues. DNA for the CDR3: TGTGCCAGCAGCCTCCGAAGTGGTAGCGGAGACAATGAGCAGTTCTTC. Residues: CASSLRSGSGDNEQFF.

The chain employs TRBV6-6 and TRBJ1-4; perhaps TRBD1 as D (6 bases). The V gene's germline CDR1 is MNHNY and CDR2 SVGAGI (reference sequence). Trimming stripped 7 bases from V and 4 bases from J, with 16 bases between. The CDR3 has 15 amino acids. CDR3 sequence: CASTRLGTSNEKLFF. The CDR3, as DNA: TGTGCCAGCACCAGGCTGGGGACAAGTAATGAAAAACTGTTTTTT.

CDR3 loop: CASTADSGNTIYF. As DNA, the CDR3 is TGTGCCAGCACGGCGGATTCAGGAAACACCATATATTTT. The chain employs TRBV2 and TRBJ1-3, with unresolved D. The germline CDR1 and CDR2 sequences are SNHLY and FYNNEI. CDR3 length equals 13 residues. Trimming shortened V by 7 bases and J by 4 bases, and 11 bases separated the two germline ends.

The rearrangement links TRBV5-1 to TRBJ2-1; 7 bases align to TRBD2. V trimming: 2 bases; J trimming: 4 bases; junction bases outside the gene matches: 12. This CDR3 contains 17 residues. Germline loops: CDR1 SGHRS, CDR2 YFSETQ. DNA for the CDR3: TGCGCCAGCAGCTTTCTTTTAAGCGCGGGGGAATACAATGAGCAGTTCTTC. Translated: CASSFLLSAGEYNEQFF.

The rearrangement links TRBV29-1 to TRBJ2-7, with a possible D match to TRBD2 (7 bases). This CDR3 contains 14 residues. Deletions cut 5 bases from V and 0 bases from J, with 14 bases between. Germline V CDR1 and CDR2: SQVTM, ANQGSEA. This chain's CDR3 is CSVLGGDYSYEQYF. The DNA of the CDR3 is TGCAGCGTTTTAGGGGGGGACTACTCCTACGAGCAGTACTTC.

The chain employs TRBV30 and TRBJ2-7; 7 nucleotides agree with TRBD2. V lost 4 bases, J lost 4 bases, and 4 bases stayed unmatched. CDR1 GTSNPN and CDR2 SVGIG come from the germline V gene (reference sequence). The CDR3 has 12 amino acids. Here the CDR3 DNA reads TGTGCCTGGAAAGGAGCGGGATACGAGCAGTACTTC. It translates to CAWKGAGYEQYF.

The V call is TRBV7-2, the J call TRBJ2-7; D perhaps matches TRBD2 (6 bases). Between the trimmed V and J ends, which lost 6 bases and 0 bases, there was a span of 18 bases. Germline V CDR1 and CDR2: SGHTA, FQGNSA. This CDR3 is 16 amino acids long. The CDR3 region is CASRPSDGRSSYEQYF. DNA of the CDR3: TGTGCCAGCAGACCGAGCGATGGGAGGAGCTCCTACGAGCAGTACTTC.

In its sample, this clone was seen a few times. The chain carries TRBV5-1 and TRBJ1-1; D call uncertain. CDR1 and CDR2 from the germline V gene are SGHRS and YFSETQ. V lost 4 bases to trimming and J lost 1 base, with 8 bases between them. The CDR3 has 13 amino acids. Here the CDR3 reads CASSLGRNTEAFF. The CDR3 DNA sequence: TGCGCCAGCAGCCTTGGCAGGAACACTGAAGCTTTCTTT.

This chain uses TRBV5-6 with TRBJ2-3; a possible D gene is TRBD2 (5 bases). Trimming took 1 base from V and 2 from J, leaving 14 bases between them. Germline V lookup: CDR1 SGHDT, CDR2 YYEEEE. This CDR3 spans 16 amino acids. The CDR3: CASSLSLARYTDTQYF. The DNA for the CDR3 is TGTGCCAGCAGCTTGTCCTTAGCGAGATACACAGATACGCAGTATTTT.